A single TCR beta chain is shown here with its context. With 5 bases clipped from V and 1 base from J, the junction kept 7 bases outside the gene matches. The CDR3 consists of 16 residues. Looked up from germline, CDR1 is SEHNR and CDR2 is FQNEAQ (reference sequence). The data stem from a study of blood T cell repertoires in COVID-19. Study-wide background: Acute and convalescent COVID-19 samples came from the United States, Italy and Spain.

Method: immunoSEQ multiplex PCR; TCRdb's copy keeps in-frame clones and lacks some. Seen here are 130,000 to 150,000 clones, 85% to 90% observed once, and the top ten hold over 10%. This receptor was identified in a man younger than 35 with COVID-19, enrolled during active disease. The chain is built from TRBV7-9 and TRBJ2-7, with TRBD2 identical over 11 bases. Sequenced input: peripheral blood. CDR3 coding DNA: TGTGCCAGCAGCCCCAGGGGACTAGCGGCGTCCTACGAGCAGTACTTC. It codes for CASSPRGLAASYEQYF.